Below, 32 T cell receptor beta chains from the same sample are listed, as sequenced in a study of cytomegalovirus exposure and HLA in healthy donors. Some clones are missing from TCRdb's copy, which holds only in-frame ones; the method was immunoSEQ multiplex PCR. The table records 100,000 to 150,000 clones, 75% to 90% of them present only once. Sequenced sample: PBMCs. The receptors derive from a woman aged 18-29 years in good health and CMV-seronegative.

V is TRBV18 and J is TRBJ2-7; possibly TRBD2 for D (6 bases). Trimming stripped 3 bases from V and 1 base from J, with 16 bases between. CDR1 and CDR2 (germline): KGHSH, LQKENI. CDR3 size: 16 residues. The CDR3 coding sequence is TGTGCCAGCTCACCCGGGGTTGGGCGGGAATCCTACGAGCAGTACTTC. Translation: CASSPGVGRESYEQYF.

This chain links TRBV6-5 with TRBJ2-7; possible D gene TRBD1, 7 bases. CDR3 length: 14 residues. Looked up from germline, CDR1 is MNHEY and CDR2 is SVGAGI. Trimming removed 4 bases at V and 3 bases at J, with 13 bases between. Written as DNA, the CDR3 is TGTGCCAGCAGTTCAGGGGGGAAACTCTACGAGCAGTACGTC. Its translation: CASSSGGKLYEQYV.

This chain uses TRBV28 with TRBJ1-2; TRBD1 matches at 8 bases. Trimming took 5 bases from V and 4 from J; bases not matched to a gene: 6. Germline CDR1 reads MDHEN; CDR2 reads SYDVKM. This CDR3 contains 14 residues. The CDR3 here is CASSPGGEIYGYTF. DNA for the CDR3: TGTGCCAGCAGTCCAGGGGGCGAGATCTATGGCTACACCTTC.

V usage is TRBV5-6 and J usage is TRBJ2-1, with 14 bases aligning to TRBD2. V trimming: 4 bases; J trimming: 7 bases; junction bases outside the gene matches: 1. There are 14 residues in the CDR3. Germline CDR1 SGHDT, CDR2 YYEEEE. CDR3 nucleotides: TGTGCCAGCAGCCGACTAGCGGGGGGGAATGAGCAGTTCTTC. Residues: CASSRLAGGNEQFF. The whole variable domain, remainder taken from reference TRBV5-6 and TRBJ2-1, is DAGVTQSPTHLIKTRGQQVTLRCSPKSGHDTVSWYQQALGQGPQFIFQYYEEEERQRGNFPDRFSGHQFPNYSSELNVNALLLGDSALYLCASSRLAGGNEQFFGPGTRLTVL.

The chain is built from TRBV9 and TRBJ1-2, with 8 bases matching TRBD1. Germline V lookup: CDR1 SGDLS, CDR2 YYNGEE. V trimming: 3 bases; J trimming: 4 bases; junction bases outside the gene matches: 8. CDR3 length: 15 amino acids. CDR3 region: CASSAGTGGFYGYTF. The CDR3 coding sequence is TGTGCCAGCAGCGCAGGGACAGGCGGATTCTATGGCTACACCTTC.

V is TRBV18 and J is TRBJ1-5; D is ambiguous. This CDR3 has 12 residues. Germline values: CDR1 KGHSH, CDR2 LQKENI. Trimming took 3 bases from V and 7 from J, leaving 7 bases between them. In nucleotides, the CDR3 is TGTGCCAGCTCACCCTCCGGGCAGCCCCAGCATTTT. Translated: CASSPSGQPQHF.

The rearrangement links TRBV7-8 to TRBJ2-6; no firm D call. CDR1 and CDR2 from the germline V gene are SGHVS and FQNEAQ. Trimming left V 2 bases short and J 4 bases short, with 6 bases between. This CDR3 region has 14 residues. The CDR3 sequence: CASSLSSGANVLTF. In DNA, the CDR3 is TGTGCCAGCAGCTTATCCTCCGGGGCCAACGTCCTGACTTTC.

This sequence joins TRBV7-2 and TRBJ2-1; a possible D gene is TRBD2 (5 bases). CDR3 length: 17 residues. The V end lost 1 base, the J end lost 0 bases, and 13 bases lay between the germline ends. From germline, CDR1 is SGHTA and CDR2 FQGNSA. CDR3 protein: CASSLVGGLSSYNEQFF. In DNA form, the CDR3 reads TGTGCCAGCAGCTTAGTAGGAGGTTTAAGCTCCTACAATGAGCAGTTCTTC. The full variable domain, rest sourced from reference TRBV7-2 and TRBJ2-1, is GAGVSQSPSNKVTEKGKDVELRCDPISGHTALYWYRQSLGQGLEFLIYFQGNSAPDKSGLPSDRFSAERTGGSVSTLTIQRTQQEDSAVYLCASSLVGGLSSYNEQFFGPGTRLTVL.

This sequence joins TRBV28 and TRBJ2-5; D is ambiguous. From germline, CDR1 is MDHEN and CDR2 SYDVKM. V was cut by 2 bases and J by 1 base, with 8 bases left in between. The CDR3 loop spans 14 amino acids. The CDR3 spells CASSLVFSQETQYF. The DNA of the CDR3 is TGTGCCAGCAGTTTAGTCTTTAGCCAAGAGACCCAGTACTTC. The entire variable domain, with the rest obtained from reference TRBV28 and TRBJ2-5, is as follows: DVKVTQSSRYLVKRTGEKVFLECVQDMDHENMFWYRQDPGLGLRLIYFSYDVKMKEKGDIPEGYSVSREKKERFSLILESASTNQTSMYLCASSLVFSQETQYFGPGTRLLVL.

This chain links TRBV11-2 with TRBJ1-4; D remains unclear. CDR3 length: 14 amino acids. Germline V gene lookup returns CDR1 SGHAT and CDR2 FQNNGV. V dropped 9 bases and J dropped 5 bases, with 16 bases sitting between them. The CDR3 region is CASHRVGWNEKLFF. The CDR3 bases are TGTGCCAGTCACAGAGTGGGCTGGAATGAAAAACTGTTTTTT.

The chain links TRBV28 to TRBJ1-1; 7 nucleotides match TRBD1. The length of the CDR3 is 15 residues. Per germline, CDR1 MDHEN and CDR2 SYDVKM. V shed 5 bases and J 1 base; nucleotides not matched to a gene: 7. CDR3 sequence (DNA): TGTGCCAGCAGTGCTAGGGGGCGCGGGAACACTGAAGCTTTCTTT. Translated: CASSARGRGNTEAFF.

The V call is TRBV7-9, the J call TRBJ2-3; D remains unclear. CDR1 is SEHNR, CDR2 FQNEAQ, per germline (reference sequence). This CDR3 spans 15 amino acids. V lost 1 base, J lost 0 bases, and 8 bases lay in between. CDR3 residues: CASSLVAGSTDTQYF. The CDR3 bases are TGTGCCAGCAGCTTAGTAGCCGGGAGCACAGATACGCAGTATTTT.

The chain has TRBV27 and TRBJ1-2; D possibly corresponds to TRBD1 (6 bases). The V end was cut by 6 bases, the J end by 2 bases, with 10 bases between. This CDR3 is 13 amino acids long. Germline V gene data show CDR1 as MNHEY and CDR2 as SMNVEV (reference sequence). CDR3 nucleotide sequence: TGTGCCAGCAGCCAACAGGGAAACTATGGCTACACCTTC. Protein sequence: CASSQQGNYGYTF.

This clone appeared a single time. CDR3 sequence: CASSPFPKDMNTEAFF. The CDR3 DNA reads TGTGCCAGCTCACCATTCCCCAAAGACATGAACACTGAAGCTTTCTTT. V and J are TRBV18 and TRBJ1-1; D is undetermined. There are 16 residues in the CDR3. Germline values: CDR1 KGHSH, CDR2 LQKENI. V was trimmed by 2 bases and J by 0 bases, leaving 13 bases between them.

This chain links TRBV11-2 with TRBJ2-7; TRBD2 is a possible D gene (7 bases). Germline CDR1 and CDR2: SGHAT and FQNNGV. The CDR3 runs to 18 residues. The V end lost 5 bases, the J end lost 1 base, and 24 bases lay between the germline ends. The CDR3 reads CASSPIGRERGRSYEQYF. In nucleotides, the CDR3 is TGTGCCAGCAGCCCCATTGGGCGGGAGAGGGGGAGATCCTACGAGCAGTACTTC.

The chain couples TRBV6-5 to TRBJ1-5; D perhaps matches TRBD1 (6 bases). This CDR3 is built from 14 residues. The germline gives CDR1 MNHEY, CDR2 SVGAGI. The V end was cut by 7 bases, the J end by 7 bases, with 17 bases between. The CDR3 loop reads CASMVSTGHQPQHF. CDR3 bases: TGTGCCAGCATGGTAAGCACAGGGCACCAGCCCCAGCATTTT.

In this sample, this clone turned up a few times. The gene calls are TRBV30 and TRBJ1-2, with TRBD1 matching over 10 bases. The ends lost 3 bases at V and 6 bases at J; junction bases unmatched: 10. The CDR3 length is 15 residues. Germline CDR1 GTSNPN, CDR2 SVGIG (reference sequence). CDR3 protein: CAWSGSGTGEDGYTF. CDR3 DNA: TGTGCCTGGAGCGGGTCCGGGACAGGGGAGGATGGCTACACCTTC.

The gene calls are TRBV5-4 and TRBJ1-1; perhaps TRBD1 as D (5 bases). From germline, CDR1 is SGHNT and CDR2 YYREEE (reference sequence). V gave up 5 bases and J gave up 4 bases, with 15 bases separating them. This CDR3 has 14 residues. The CDR3, as DNA: TGTGCCAGCAGACCCTGGGGGGAGGGCACTGAAGCTTTCTTT. This sequence encodes CASRPWGEGTEAFF.

V usage is TRBV19 and J usage is TRBJ2-6; 11 nucleotides agree with TRBD1. V dropped 6 bases and J dropped 1; count of bases not matched to a gene: 5. CDR1 is LNHDA, CDR2 SQIVND, per germline (reference sequence). The CDR3 loop spans 17 amino acids. The DNA of the CDR3 is TGTGCCAGTAGCGTAGGACAGGGGGCATCTGGGGCCAACGTCCTGACTTTC. Its protein is CASSVGQGASGANVLTF.

The chain recombines TRBV28 with TRBJ1-2; the D is unclear. V shed 2 bases and J shed 3 bases, with 7 bases lying between them. The CDR3 sequence is 13 residues long. Germline CDR1 MDHEN, CDR2 SYDVKM. CDR3 nucleotide sequence: TGTGCCAGCAGTTTACAGGTTGACTATGGCTACACCTTC. This codes for CASSLQVDYGYTF.

The V gene is TRBV9, the J gene TRBJ1-4; 7 nucleotides match TRBD1. The CDR3 runs 16 residues. The V gene end was trimmed by 0 bases and the J gene end by 6 bases; junction bases not matched to a gene: 8. The germline CDR1 and CDR2 sequences are SGDLS and YYNGEE. The CDR3 coding sequence is TGTGCCAGCAGCGTAGGCACAGACAGGGTGGATGAAAAACTGTTTTTT. The encoded protein is CASSVGTDRVDEKLFF.

The chain recombines TRBV27 with TRBJ1-2; 10 nucleotides match TRBD1. The CDR3 sequence is 14 residues long. With 8 bases clipped from V and 3 bases from J, the junction kept 6 bases outside the gene matches. CDR1 is MNHEY, CDR2 SMNVEV, per germline (reference sequence). The DNA for the CDR3 is TGTGCCAGCGGACAGACAGGGGGCGACTATGGCTACACCTTC. Protein sequence: CASGQTGGDYGYTF.

This rearrangement joins TRBV28 to TRBJ1-2; 11 bases match TRBD1. Germline trimming cut 8 bases from V and 8 bases from J; bases unmatched to any gene: 10. CDR3 length equals 14 residues. The germline V gene encodes CDR1 MDHEN and CDR2 SYDVKM. The CDR3 loop is CASENGQGAWGYTF. The CDR3, as DNA: TGTGCCAGCGAAAACGGACAGGGGGCTTGGGGCTACACCTTC.

Only a few counts were recorded for this clone. CDR3: CASSPGRIYEQYF. CDR3 nucleotides: TGTGCCAGCAGCCCCGGCAGGATCTACGAGCAGTACTTC. The rearrangement joins TRBV7-2 to TRBJ2-7; no clear D gene. CDR1 and CDR2 from the germline V gene are SGHTA and FQGNSA. There are 13 residues in the CDR3. The V and J ends lost 5 bases and 3 bases respectively, with 11 bases between them.

The J gene is TRBJ1-1, the V gene TRBV19, with TRBD1 identical over 8 bases. The CDR3 consists of 14 residues. Germline V gene sequence: CDR1 LNHDA, CDR2 SQIVND (reference sequence). The V and J ends lost 3 bases and 1 base, in that order; junction bases with no gene match: 1. In DNA form, the CDR3 reads TGTGCCAGTAGTATCGGACAGGGGAACACTGAAGCTTTCTTT. Translation gives CASSIGQGNTEAFF.

This rearrangement joins TRBV28 to TRBJ1-2, with a weak D call TRBD1 (5 bases). The length of the CDR3 is 15 residues. The germline V gene has CDR1 MDHEN and CDR2 SYDVKM. V was shortened by 5 bases and J by 4 bases, with 17 bases between the two germline ends. CDR3 nucleotides: TGTGCCAGCAGTCCGCCCGGAGGGGCCTCCTATGGCTACACCTTC. Encoded protein: CASSPPGGASYGYTF.

CDR3 residues: CASKETGGTEAFF. For the CDR3, the DNA is TGTGCCAGCAAAGAGACAGGGGGCACTGAAGCTTTCTTT. V usage is TRBV27 and J usage is TRBJ1-1, with 9 bases lining up with TRBD1. Germline CDR1 reads MNHEY; CDR2 reads SMNVEV (reference sequence). The length of the CDR3 is 13 residues. Losses at the gene ends were 7 bases for V and 4 bases for J; bases not matched to a gene: 4.

The chain combines TRBV19 with TRBJ1-2; D is unresolved. Trimming took off 3 bases at V and 4 bases at J, with 12 bases between the two ends. CDR1 and CDR2 from the germline V gene are LNHDA and SQIVND (reference sequence). The CDR3 extends over 14 amino acids. The CDR3 reads CASSITGPAYGYTF. CDR3 DNA sequence: TGTGCCAGTAGTATTACCGGTCCCGCCTATGGCTACACCTTC.

The CDR3 DNA reads as TGTGCCAGCAGTGATATGGAGGGGTTCACTGAAGCTTTCTTT. Encoded protein: CASSDMEGFTEAFF. The chain combines TRBV2 with TRBJ1-1; D is perhaps TRBD1 (5 bases). Trimming pared 3 bases from V and 4 bases from J, leaving 12 bases between. The CDR3 sequence is 14 residues long. Germline-derived CDR1 and CDR2 are SNHLY and FYNNEI. Looking up the rest from reference TRBV2 and TRBJ1-1 gives the full variable domain: EPEVTQTPSHQVTQMGQEVILRCVPISNHLYFYWYRQILGQKVEFLVSFYNNEISEKSEIFDDQFSVERPDGSNFTLKIRSTKLEDSAMYFCASSDMEGFTEAFFGQGTRLTVV.

V gene TRBV4-1 combines with J gene TRBJ2-7; 9 bases align to TRBD2. The CDR3 sequence is 14 residues long. V dropped 8 bases and J dropped 3; count of bases not matched to a gene: 8. Germline V lookup: CDR1 MGHRA, CDR2 YSYEKL. DNA for the CDR3: TGCGCCAGCTCTTTAGCGGGGGAAGGCTACGAGCAGTACTTC. Protein sequence: CASSLAGEGYEQYF.

The gene calls are TRBV2 and TRBJ2-7, with a tentative D call TRBD1 (6 bases). The CDR3 sequence is 12 residues long. Trimming pared 4 bases from V and 5 bases from J, leaving 9 bases between. Per germline, CDR1 SNHLY and CDR2 FYNNEI. CDR3 sequence: CASSAQGNEQYV. The CDR3 DNA reads TGTGCCAGCAGTGCTCAGGGGAACGAGCAGTACGTC.

The chain uses TRBV30 and TRBJ1-4; D is undetermined. Germline V CDR1 and CDR2: GTSNPN, SVGIG (reference sequence). V shed 0 bases and J shed 8 bases, with 10 bases lying between them. The CDR3 totals 13 residues. CDR3 coding DNA: TGTGCCTGGAGTGTCCCGGGAGCGGAAAAACTGTTTTTT. This sequence encodes CAWSVPGAEKLFF.